This is a list of T cell receptor beta chains from one sample in a study of cytomegalovirus exposure and HLA in healthy donors. Assay used: immunoSEQ multiplex PCR; TCRdb lists only in-frame clones, some missing. The profile shows 220,000 or so clones, roughly 70% of them singletons. The sequenced material came from PBMCs. All receptors derive from a woman in her 30s in good health and CMV-seronegative. Each CDR3 is given with its conserved first and last residue. Fields, in order: J gene, D gene, clone size, V gene, CDR3 DNA, CDR3 protein. The D gene is left open where the match is weak. Not every row has a clone size; where given, it reads once, few, many or a size class.

>TRBJ2-1|TRBD1|few|TRBV11-2
TGTGCCAGCAGTCCCGACAGGGAAAATGAGCAGTTCTTC
CASSPDRENEQFF
>TRBJ2-5|.|once|TRBV2
TGTGCCAGCAGATCCCCCGGGGCCAGGGGGACCCAGTACTTC
CASRSPGARGTQYF
>TRBJ2-5|.|few|TRBV6-5
TGTGCCAGCAGTTTCCGCGGACTGGAAGAGACCCAGTACTTC
CASSFRGLEETQYF
>TRBJ2-7|.|.|TRBV6-6
TGTGCCAGCAGTTACTCCCTTTTCCGTGAGCAGTACTTC
CASSYSLFREQYF
>TRBJ2-1|.|few|TRBV11-3
TGTGCCAGCAGCTTACAGGGGTGGCAGTTCTTC
CASSLQGWQFF
>TRBJ2-7|TRBD1|.|TRBV10-1
TGCGCCAGCAGTGACCAGCGGACAGGGTTCTTCTTCGAGCAGTACTTC
CASSDQRTGFFFEQYF
>TRBJ2-3|.|.|TRBV5-6
TGTGCCAGCAGCTTGGCAGGTTTATCGGTAGATACGCAGTATTTT
CASSLAGLSVDTQYF
>TRBJ2-7|TRBD2|.|TRBV7-2
TGTGCCAGCAGCCTAGGGACTAGCGGTTACTACGAGCAGTACTTC
CASSLGTSGYYEQYF
>TRBJ1-5|.|.|TRBV6-6
TGTGCCAGCACCCCCGGCAGGGCTAGCAATCAGCCCCAGCATTTT
CASTPGRASNQPQHF
>TRBJ2-7|TRBD1|.|TRBV29-1
TGCAGCGTCCAACGACAGGGAAGCTCCTACGAGCAGTACTTC
CSVQRQGSSYEQYF
>TRBJ2-1|.|once|TRBV27
TGTGCCAGCAGTTTAGAGGGTAGCTCCTACAATGAGCAGTTCTTC
CASSLEGSSYNEQFF
>TRBJ2-2|TRBD1|.|TRBV15
TGTGCCACCAGCAGACCCGGGACAGGGAGGACCGGGGAGCTGTTTTTT
CATSRPGTGRTGELFF
>TRBJ2-7|.|.|TRBV7-2
.
CASSFGPGGYEQYF
>TRBJ1-2|TRBD1|.|TRBV30
TGTGCCTGGAGTGGGGGCGAGACAGGGACTAACTATGGCTACACCTTC
CAWSGGETGTNYGYTF
>TRBJ2-2|.|.|TRBV9
TGTGCCAGCAGCCCCTGGGGGCTTGTGATTCCCGGGGAGCTGTTTTTT
CASSPWGLVIPGELFF
>TRBJ1-3|TRBD1|few|TRBV19
TGTGCCAGTAGTATAAGGGCGACAGGGGCCCTTCGAAACACCATATATTTT
CASSIRATGALRNTIYF
>TRBJ2-2|.|.|TRBV4-2
TGTGCCAGCAGCCAGGACTCTGCCGGGGAGCTGTTTTTT
CASSQDSAGELFF
>TRBJ1-1|.|.|TRBV2
TGTGCCAGCAGTGAAAGGAACAGAAACATGAACACTGAAGCTTTCTTT
CASSERNRNMNTEAFF
>TRBJ2-6|.|once|TRBV6-1
TGTGCCAGCAGGGAAGGGCGGGGACCCTCTGGGGCCAACGTCCTGACTTTC
CASREGRGPSGANVLTF
>TRBJ2-5|.|few|TRBV7-9
TGTGCCAGCAGCGGGCCGTATCAAGAGACCCAGTACTTC
CASSGPYQETQYF
>TRBJ2-3|TRBD2|few|TRBV7-3
TGTGCCAGCAGCTCCGGGGGGACTAACACAGATACGCAGTATTTT
CASSSGGTNTDTQYF
>TRBJ1-2|TRBD1|.|TRBV30
TGTGCCTCAACGACAGGGGACTACTATGGCTACACCTTC
CASTTGDYYGYTF
>TRBJ1-5|.|few|TRBV6-1
TGTGCCAGCAGTCCAGGACGGACAGACAAGCCCCAGCATTTT
CASSPGRTDKPQHF
>TRBJ2-4|TRBD1|.|TRBV19
TGTGCCAGTAGTATAGGGACAGGACCCAAAAACATTCAGTACTTC
CASSIGTGPKNIQYF
>TRBJ2-7|.|.|TRBV6-5
TGTGCCAGCAGCAGACTAGCAGGGGCCTACGAGCAGTACTTC
CASSRLAGAYEQYF
>TRBJ2-7|.|.|TRBV6-5
TGTGCCAGCAGTCCAGGGATCGAGCAGTACTTC
CASSPGIEQYF
>TRBJ1-1|TRBD1|.|TRBV14
TGTGCCAGCAGCCTATCAGGGGGCGGCCAGAACACTGAAGCTTTCTTT
CASSLSGGGQNTEAFF
>TRBJ2-1|.|.|TRBV5-4
TGTGCCAGCAGCCGTAATAATGAGCAGTTCTTC
CASSRNNEQFF
>TRBJ2-6|TRBD1|once|TRBV30
TGTGCCTGGAATGGACAGGCTATCTCTGGGGCCAACGTCCTGACTTTC
CAWNGQAISGANVLTF
>TRBJ1-1|.|.|TRBV9
TGTGCCAGCAGCGTAGATGACAGCCTGAACACTGAAGCTTTCTTT
CASSVDDSLNTEAFF
>TRBJ2-7|.|.|TRBV6-5
TGTGCCAGCAGTGCGGATGTACAGGGAAGGCAGTACTTC
CASSADVQGRQYF
>TRBJ2-7|TRBD1|.|TRBV27
TGTGCCAGCAGTTTCGGACAGGTCTCCTACGAGCAGTACTTC
CASSFGQVSYEQYF
>TRBJ1-2|TRBD1|once|TRBV7-9
TGTGCCAGCAGAGGAGGGGGCGGCCCCTTTTCGGTTGACTACACCTTC
CASRGGGGPFSVDYTF
>TRBJ1-2|.|.|TRBV5-4
TGTGCCAGCAGCTTGGTGCAGGCGACCTATGGCTACACCTTC
CASSLVQATYGYTF
>TRBJ2-3|.|once|TRBV11-2
TGTGCCAGCAGAAGAGGCGAGGGTGGCACAGATACGCAGTATTTT
CASRRGEGGTDTQYF
>TRBJ1-2|TRBD1|.|TRBV6-1
TGTGCCAGCCTGACAGGGGAAACTACTAACTATGGCTACACCTTC
CASLTGETTNYGYTF
>TRBJ2-3|.|.|TRBV19
TGTGCCAGTAGCAACACAGGGATCAGCACAGATACGCAGTATTTT
CASSNTGISTDTQYF
>TRBJ2-1|TRBD2|few|TRBV5-3
TGTGCCAGAAGCTTGGCGCTAGCGGAGTACAATGAGCAGTTCTTC
CARSLALAEYNEQFF
>TRBJ2-7|.|.|TRBV30
TGTGCCTGGGGGGAGGTCCCCTACGAGCAGTACTTC
CAWGEVPYEQYF
>TRBJ1-1|.|.|TRBV19
TGTGCCAGTAGTTTGCGGAACACTGAAGCTTTCTTT
CASSLRNTEAFF